This TCR beta chain was identified in a study of vaccination and CD4 T cells after COVID-19. The Oncomine TCR Beta short-read assay was applied to DNA of cultured CD4+ T cells. TCRdb passed the PCR reads through MiXCR, listing each CDR3 protein once. In the table there are under 25,000 distinct CDR3 sequences, about 61% of which are singletons. Germline lookup yields CDR1 DFQATT and CDR2 SNEGSKA (reference sequence). The CDR3 extends over 14 amino acids. The junction had 7 bases not matched to a gene; V was cut back by 3 bases and J by 6 bases. Remarks on this clonotype: Antigen specificity is unknown.

Treatment denoted: roughly 11-day PBMC culture with coronavirus spike peptide pools or control peptides (ViraFEST assay). This sequence joins TRBV20-1 and TRBJ1-5; 8 bases fit TRBD1. Sequenced material: CD4+ T cells from blood, cultured in vitro. The origin of this receptor is a human donor who had recovered from COVID-19. CDR3 bases: TGCAGTGCTAGGAGACAGGGGAAGTCTCAGCCCCAGCATTTT. It yields the protein CSARRQGKSQPQHF.